This TCR beta chain was found in a study of radiotherapy plus CTLA-4 blockade in lung cancer. CDR1 is SGDLS, CDR2 YYNGEE, per germline. After removal of 1 base from V and 0 bases from J, the junction contained 7 bases not matched to a gene. There are 17 residues in the CDR3. TCRdb's table, derived via immunoSEQ multiplex PCR, lists solely in-frame clones and lacks some. In the table there are roughly 90,000 clones, almost 90% of which are singletons. The chain is built from TRBV9 and TRBJ2-3; TRBD2 matches at 8 bases. The TCR sequence derives from a human donor with non-small cell lung cancer that progressed on radiotherapy plus ipilimumab. The sequenced sample was peripheral blood, obtained from a patient treated with radiotherapy plus ipilimumab. CDR3 sequence reads: CASSVTAGGSSTDTQYF. The CDR3 DNA reads as TGTGCCAGCAGCGTAACGGCGGGAGGTTCTAGCACAGATACGCAGTATTTT.